This T cell receptor beta chain was identified during a study of blood T cell repertoires in COVID-19. Across the study: There were acute and convalescent COVID-19 samples, and they came from the United States, Italy and Spain. Sources were T cells, B-cell-depleted T cells, or PBMCs; the material itself was cDNA or gDNA.

The authors' processing: Reference gene primer amplification in the assay estimated nucleated cell counts. Here immunoSEQ multiplex PCR was the method, and the copy in TCRdb shows in-frame clones only, minus some. The V and J calls and the clone size are those of that table, but D and trimming were determined from the DNA. The sample yields about 75,000 clones, 75% to 85% seen once. The V and J ends lost 2 bases and 5 bases respectively, with 10 bases between them. CDR1 and CDR2 (germline): SGHTA, FQGNSA. The CDR3 is 13 residues long. Sequences were obtained from peripheral blood. The sequence derives from a woman aged 80 or older with active or convalescent COVID-19. This chain uses TRBV7-2 with TRBJ2-7; possibly TRBD2 for D (5 bases). The CDR3 is CASSLPGNHEQYF. The DNA of the CDR3 is TGTGCCAGCAGCTTACCGGGGAACCACGAGCAGTACTTC.